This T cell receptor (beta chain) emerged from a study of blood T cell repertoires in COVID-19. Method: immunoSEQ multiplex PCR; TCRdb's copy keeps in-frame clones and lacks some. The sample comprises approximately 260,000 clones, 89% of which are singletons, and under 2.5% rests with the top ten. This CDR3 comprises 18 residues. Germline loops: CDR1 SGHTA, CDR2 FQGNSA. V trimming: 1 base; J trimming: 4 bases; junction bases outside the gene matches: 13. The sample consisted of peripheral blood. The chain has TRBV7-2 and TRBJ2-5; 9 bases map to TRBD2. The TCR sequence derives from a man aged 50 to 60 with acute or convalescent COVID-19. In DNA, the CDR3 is TGTGCCAGCAGCTTAGTCTCGAGCGGGGGGCCGGGGGGAGAGACCCAGTACTTC. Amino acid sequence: CASSLVSSGGPGGETQYF.